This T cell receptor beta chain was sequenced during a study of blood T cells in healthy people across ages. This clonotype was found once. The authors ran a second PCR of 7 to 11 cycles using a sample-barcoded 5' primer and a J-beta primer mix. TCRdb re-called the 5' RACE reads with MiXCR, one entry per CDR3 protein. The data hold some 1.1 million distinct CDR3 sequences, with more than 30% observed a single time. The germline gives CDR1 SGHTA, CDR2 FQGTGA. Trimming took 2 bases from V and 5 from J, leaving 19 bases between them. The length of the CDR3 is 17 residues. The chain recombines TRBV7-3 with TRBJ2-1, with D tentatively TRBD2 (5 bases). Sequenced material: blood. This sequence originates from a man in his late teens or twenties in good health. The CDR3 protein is CASSLDRSGFDDNEQFF. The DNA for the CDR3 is TGTGCCAGCAGCTTAGATCGATCGGGGTTTGATGACAATGAGCAGTTCTTC. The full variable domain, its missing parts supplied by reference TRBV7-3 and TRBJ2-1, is GAGVSQTPSNKVTEKGKYVELRCDPISGHTALYWYRQSLGQGPEFLIYFQGTGAADDSGLPNDRFFAVRPEGSVSTLKIQRTERGDSAVYLCASSLDRSGFDDNEQFFGPGTRLTVL.